This T cell receptor beta chain appears in the sequencing data of a study of CD8 T cells in Susac syndrome. TCR beta sequencing covered blood CD8+ and CD4+ T cells. The multiple sclerosis control group comprised treatment-naive patients with stable or active relapsing-remitting disease. It was negative isolation that provided the CD8+ and CD4+ T cells, whereas TEMRA cells were enriched by FACS. When the RNA was reverse transcribed, random hexamers were used with an input of roughly 0.5 to 1 ug. It was immunoSEQ multiplex PCR that amplified TCR beta CDR3 across 54 Vbeta and 13 Jbeta. TCRdb called the immunoSEQ multiplex PCR reads again in MiXCR, with one record for every CDR3 protein. The sample includes over 130,000 distinct CDR3 sequences, 95% seen only once; the top ten take over 0.09%. The CDR3 extends over 13 amino acids. Germline V gene data show CDR1 as KGHSH and CDR2 as LQKENI. The V and J ends lost 6 bases and 4 bases respectively, with 11 bases between them.

The sample consisted of CD4+ T cells from PBMCs. The TCR sequence derives from a human donor with multiple sclerosis. The chain joins TRBV18 to TRBJ2-3; D call uncertain. The CDR3: CASSFRAADTQYF. CDR3 bases: TGTGCCAGCTCTTTCCGTGCGGCAGATACGCAGTATTTT.